The source of this T cell receptor (beta chain) is a study of blood T cell repertoires in COVID-19. Turning to the study itself: The samples span acute and convalescent COVID-19 from the United States, Italy and Spain. PBMCs, B-cell-depleted T cells, or T cells were the source of the cDNA or gDNA that made up the material.

Germline assignment: CDR1 MNHEY and CDR2 SVGAGI. V lost 7 bases, J lost 10 bases, and 20 bases lay in between. The CDR3 consists of 14 residues. Methods used by the authors: How many nucleated cells were present was estimated from reference gene primer amplification. Assay: immunoSEQ multiplex PCR; the TCRdb copy retains only in-frame clones and omits some. V and J calls and clone size follow that table, whereas D and trimming were derived from the DNA. The sample has 45,000 to 60,000 clones, roughly 90% seen once. The sequenced sample consisted of peripheral blood. The clonotype comes from a human donor in a cohort sampled during active COVID-19. This chain joins TRBV6-5 and TRBJ2-1; D possibly corresponds to TRBD1 (6 bases). CDR3 amino acids: CASKKPTGRREQFF. The CDR3, as DNA: TGTGCCAGCAAAAAACCTACAGGGAGACGCGAGCAGTTCTTC.